This is a list of T cell receptor beta chains from one sample in a study of tumor-infiltrating lymphocytes in localized non-small cell lung cancer. Only in-frame clones appear in the TCRdb table, and some are missing; sequencing was by immunoSEQ multiplex PCR. In the table there are 10,000 or so clones, 60% to 80% of which are singletons. The sequenced sample consisted of lung tumor tissue. These receptors were taken from a human donor with non-small cell lung cancer. CDR3s include the opening cysteine and the closing phenylalanine or tryptophan. The D gene is left open where the match is weak. Only part of the rows carry a size: once, few, many, or a class if the clone is expanded.

j_call | d_call | clone_size | v_call | cdr3_nt | cdr3_aa
TRBJ1-1 | TRBD1 | NA | TRBV30 | TGTGCCTGGAGGGGGGATGGACAGGGCCGGAACACTGAAGCTTTCTTT | CAWRGDGQGRNTEAFF
TRBJ2-5 | TRBD2 | NA | TRBV10-3 | TGTGCCATCAGTGAGTCGAACCTACTCACGGGGGGCCAAGAGACCCAGTACTTC | CAISESNLLTGGQETQYF
TRBJ2-7 | TRBD1 | NA | TRBV6-6 | TGTGCCAGCACGAAAGGGGACAGGGGCTACGAGCAGTACTTC | CASTKGDRGYEQYF
TRBJ1-5 | NA | NA | TRBV30 | TGTGCCTGGTCAGCTGATAGCAATCAGCCCCAGCATTTT | CAWSADSNQPQHF
TRBJ2-7 | TRBD1 | NA | TRBV7-6 | TGTGCCAGCAGCTTAGTTTCGGGACAGGGTTCAGCCTACGAGCAGTACTTC | CASSLVSGQGSAYEQYF
TRBJ1-1 | NA | NA | TRBV18 | TGTGCCAGCTCACCAGATTCAGGCACTGAAGCTTTCTTT | CASSPDSGTEAFF
TRBJ2-7 | TRBD2 | NA | TRBV11-2 | TGTGCCAGCAGCTACTCTCTCGTGACTAGCCTCCGGGTCAGCGAGCAGTACTTC | CASSYSLVTSLRVSEQYF
TRBJ2-2 | NA | NA | TRBV7-2 | TGTGCCAGCAGCCCCGCATCCGGCGGGGCGAACACCGGGGAGCTGTTTTTT | CASSPASGGANTGELFF
TRBJ2-2 | TRBD1 | NA | TRBV19 | TGTGCCAGTAGTTCGGACAGGGGCGGCCCCGGGGAGCTGTTTTTT | CASSSDRGGPGELFF
TRBJ1-1 | NA | NA | TRBV18 | TGTGCCAGCTCACCACCGGTCTGGAACACTGAAGCTTTCTTT | CASSPPVWNTEAFF
TRBJ2-7 | TRBD1 | NA | TRBV27 | TGTGCCAGCAGTTCAAACAGGGGAGTCTACGAGCAGTACTTC | CASSSNRGVYEQYF
TRBJ1-2 | TRBD1 | NA | TRBV5-1 | TGCGCCAGCAGCGTAACAGGGGAGATTCCCTATGGCTACACCTTC | CASSVTGEIPYGYTF
TRBJ2-1 | TRBD1 | NA | TRBV5-1 | TGCGCCAGCAGCTCGGGACAGGCTGTCAATGAGCAGTTCTTC | CASSSGQAVNEQFF
TRBJ2-3 | NA | few | TRBV7-2 | TGTGCCAGCAGCCCCTACACAGATACGCAGTATTTT | CASSPYTDTQYF
TRBJ1-2 | NA | NA | TRBV27 | TGTGCCAGCAGTTTAACTCATGGGCGGGACGGCTATGGCTACACCTTC | CASSLTHGRDGYGYTF
TRBJ1-1 | TRBD1 | NA | TRBV29-1 | TGCAGCGTTTACAGGGGAGGTGTGAACACTGAAGCTTTCTTT | CSVYRGGVNTEAFF
TRBJ1-1 | TRBD1 | NA | TRBV19 | TGTGCCAGTAGCCTAACAGGGGTTGAAGCTTTCTTT | CASSLTGVEAFF
TRBJ1-2 | TRBD1 | NA | TRBV7-4 | TGTGCCAGCAGCTTAGAAGGTAGGGGACAGGGGTATGGCTACACCTTC | CASSLEGRGQGYGYTF
TRBJ2-2 | NA | NA | TRBV27 | TGTGCCAGCAGTGGAGAACACGCGGGCACCGGGGAGCTGTTTTTT | CASSGEHAGTGELFF
TRBJ2-7 | TRBD2 | NA | TRBV7-9 | TGTGCCAGCAGCTTAGATGGGACTATCTACGAGCAGTACTTC | CASSLDGTIYEQYF
TRBJ2-7 | TRBD2 | once | TRBV10-2 | TGCGCCAGCAGGGGGACTAGCGGGGGGAGCTCCTACGAGCAGTACTTC | CASRGTSGGSSYEQYF
TRBJ1-6 | NA | NA | TRBV6-1 | TGTGCCAGCATGTTGACAGATTCCTATAATTCACCCCTCCACTTT | CASMLTDSYNSPLHF
TRBJ1-1 | TRBD1 | NA | TRBV19 | TGTGCCAGTAGTACGTCCGACAGGGGAGACACTGAAGCTTTCTTT | CASSTSDRGDTEAFF
TRBJ2-3 | NA | NA | TRBV6-5 | TGTGCCAGCAGTTACTCAACCGGGGCCCAAGATACGCAGTATTTT | CASSYSTGAQDTQYF
TRBJ2-4 | NA | NA | TRBV30 | TGTGCCTGGAGTGTAAGAACTATGGAGGACATTCAGTACTTC | CAWSVRTMEDIQYF
TRBJ2-2 | TRBD2 | NA | TRBV14 | TGTGCCAGCAGCTCGCGGGGGGGCCGCACCGGGGAGCTGTTTTTT | CASSSRGGRTGELFF
TRBJ2-2 | TRBD2 | NA | TRBV10-3 | TGTGCCATCGCACTAGCGGCTAACACCGGGGAGCTGTTTTTT | CAIALAANTGELFF
TRBJ1-1 | NA | NA | TRBV16 | TGTGCCAGCAGCCAGGGGGGGGGTTGGACTGAAGCTTTCTTT | CASSQGGGWTEAFF
TRBJ2-7 | NA | medium-sized | TRBV27 | TGTGCCAGCAGTCCCGGGACACGTTACTACGAGCAGTACTTC | CASSPGTRYYEQYF
TRBJ2-7 | TRBD2 | NA | TRBV5-1 | TGCGCCAGCAGCTTGGTGGCTAGCGGGGGTTACGAGCAGTACTTC | CASSLVASGGYEQYF
TRBJ2-5 | TRBD2 | NA | TRBV30 | TGTGCCTCCACGAGCGAGCGGGAGGGCCGGGAGACCCAGTACTTC | CASTSEREGRETQYF
TRBJ2-2 | TRBD2 | medium-sized | TRBV5-4 | TGTGCCAGCAGCTCCGGGACTAGCGTGGGCACCGGGGAGCTGTTTTTT | CASSSGTSVGTGELFF
TRBJ2-1 | TRBD1 | NA | TRBV5-5 | TGTGCCAGCAGCTTGAGGGGACAGGCGAGTAATGAGCAGTTCTTC | CASSLRGQASNEQFF
TRBJ2-7 | TRBD1 | NA | TRBV9 | TGTGCCAGCACTTCGGGACAGGGGAGTATCTACGAGCAGTACTTC | CASTSGQGSIYEQYF
TRBJ2-3 | NA | NA | TRBV30 | TGTGCCTGGGATACGGGGTCAGATACGCAGTATTTT | CAWDTGSDTQYF
TRBJ1-2 | TRBD1 | NA | TRBV5-5 | TGTGCCAGCAGCCACATGGGACAGGGCACTCTCTATGGCTACACCTTC | CASSHMGQGTLYGYTF
TRBJ1-6 | NA | NA | TRBV5-5 | TGTGCCAGCAGCTCCCACTATAATTCACCCCTCCACTTT | CASSSHYNSPLHF
TRBJ2-7 | NA | once | TRBV2 | TGTGCCAGCAGTGAAGGTCCGTTCCGCTACGAGCAGTACTTC | CASSEGPFRYEQYF
TRBJ2-3 | NA | NA | TRBV5-6 | TGTGCCAGCAGCCCCGTAGGGCAGGTGAGCACAGATACGCAGTATTTT | CASSPVGQVSTDTQYF
TRBJ1-3 | NA | once | TRBV5-1 | TGCGCCAGCAGCTTGGGGTGGGGTTCCTCTGGAAACACCATATATTTT | CASSLGWGSSGNTIYF
TRBJ1-4 | NA | few | TRBV5-4 | TGTGCCAGCAGCCATCACAGGGAGGCAACTAATGAAAAACTGTTTTTT | CASSHHREATNEKLFF